This T cell receptor (beta chain) was found in a study of blood T cell repertoires in COVID-19. Study background: Sample material is recorded as cDNA or gDNA derived from T cells, B-cell-depleted T cells, or PBMCs.

Germline V gives CDR1 SGHNT, CDR2 YYREEE (reference sequence). The ends lost 4 bases at V and 4 bases at J; junction bases unmatched: 9. The CDR3 length is 15 residues. Original data processing: Amplified reference gene primers provided the basis for estimating nucleated cell counts. Assay: immunoSEQ multiplex PCR; the TCRdb copy retains only in-frame clones and omits some. Clonal size and the V and J genes are those of that table, whereas D and trimming came from the DNA. This sample has about 64,000 clones, with under 80% found just once. This clone was detected many times. The material sequenced was peripheral blood. The chain is built from TRBV5-4 and TRBJ2-7, with 9 bases aligning to TRBD2. This TCR derives from a human donor in a cohort sampled during active COVID-19. CDR3 DNA sequence: TGTGCCAGCAGCGTTAGCGGGGGCTCCCCTTACGAGCAGTACTTC. Its protein is CASSVSGGSPYEQYF.